The T cell receptor (beta chain) described here comes from a study of shared clonotypes between healthy human individuals. In the study overall: A couple of women and a few men aged 18 to 49 served as donors.

Findings of the study overall: It was observed that around 5% of naive CD4 clonotypes were shared across four donors. Rarefaction showed that sequencing of sorted subsets was incomplete (despite large depth). The donor pool, a small one, limited the genetic and exposure-history diversity represented.

Of note for this clone: Its antigen is undetermined.

This CDR3 region has 16 residues. Deletions cut 1 base from V and 0 bases from J, with 10 bases between. CDR1 is LGHNA and CDR2 is YNFKEQ in the germline V gene. The repertoire was sequenced with immunoSEQ multiplex PCR; TCRdb's copy has only in-frame clones and lacks some. The table lists some 1.1 million clones, approximately 80% of them singletons. The specimen was memory CD4+ T cells from PBMCs. Indicated subset: CD45RA-negative fraction. The receptor comes from a man aged 18-30 years in good health. Some clones in this sample may be carry-over from other donors' samples. This chain uses TRBV4-2 with TRBJ2-1; D uncertain. This CDR3 is CASSQARAVSYNEQFF. The CDR3 DNA reads TGTGCCAGCAGCCAAGCTAGGGCAGTCTCCTACAATGAGCAGTTCTTC.